These T cell receptor beta chains were read from a single sample in a study of cytomegalovirus exposure and HLA in healthy donors. Method: immunoSEQ multiplex PCR; TCRdb's copy keeps in-frame clones and lacks some. The top ten hold about 2.5% of the sample, which has approximately 170,000 clones, around three quarters seen once. The specimen was PBMCs. The source is a woman aged 45 to 65 in good health and CMV-seronegative. Both conserved end residues are trimmed from each CDR3. D genes are given only for firm matches. Where a row states a size, it is once, few, many or the class of an expanded clone; other rows omit it.

D gene	V gene	J gene	clone size	CDR3 protein
-	TRBV7-2	TRBJ1-2	few	ASSPRTALNYGYT
-	TRBV4-1	TRBJ1-2	few	ASSHMGLYGYT
TRBD1	TRBV4-2	TRBJ2-5	once	ASSRPQGAQETQY
-	TRBV4-1	TRBJ1-1	-	ASSHALEGGTEAF
-	TRBV7-2	TRBJ2-7	once	ASSSSTGIWYEQY
TRBD1	TRBV7-3	TRBJ2-5	-	ASSLGTGGETQY
-	TRBV21-1	TRBJ2-7	-	ASSKEDKQGGEQY
TRBD2	TRBV7-2	TRBJ2-7	-	ASSPPLAGVEQY
-	TRBV5-1	TRBJ1-1	few	ASSLIPGTEAF
TRBD1	TRBV2	TRBJ2-3	-	ASRLQGEKSDTQY
-	TRBV5-5	TRBJ2-2	-	ASSLSGAGELF
TRBD1	TRBV9	TRBJ2-7	-	ASSPGTGVPSLTYEQY
TRBD2	TRBV11-1	TRBJ2-3	-	AAGLAGTDTQY
-	TRBV6-6	TRBJ1-2	few	ASSSGGNYGYT
TRBD1	TRBV6-5	TRBJ2-1	-	ASSISGTGGDEQF
-	TRBV6-1	TRBJ2-7	-	ASSQELANEQY
TRBD1	TRBV4-3	TRBJ1-5	-	ASSLGTGGGQPQH
-	TRBV29-1	TRBJ2-3	-	SVESRPRTDTQY
-	TRBV6-5	TRBJ2-2	-	ASSYSYTGELF
-	TRBV7-8	TRBJ2-1	-	ASSLGAGRERF
TRBD1	TRBV25-1	TRBJ2-7	-	ASSQDRDSTYEQY
-	TRBV27	TRBJ2-3	-	ASSFTGSDPDTQY
TRBD2	TRBV28	TRBJ2-5	few	ASSPFTGTSPGKRQETQY
-	TRBV30	TRBJ2-6	-	AWMKRGASGANVLT
-	TRBV28	TRBJ1-1	once	ATSSHKNTEAF
TRBD2	TRBV5-6	TRBJ2-5	-	ASSGGGQETQY
-	TRBV6-5	TRBJ2-2	-	ASALTGSTGELF
TRBD1	TRBV27	TRBJ1-5	-	ASSLVGTENQPQH
-	TRBV18	TRBJ2-5	-	ASSPEVQETQY
TRBD1	TRBV5-1	TRBJ2-7	-	ASSERQGAYEQY
TRBD2	TRBV28	TRBJ2-1	-	ASRPGGAENNEQF
TRBD1	TRBV19	TRBJ1-6	few	ASSPGQGNNSPLH
TRBD2	TRBV28	TRBJ2-3	few	ASNLAGGTDTQY
-	TRBV9	TRBJ1-1	few	ASTRGGTGNTEAF
-	TRBV10-3	TRBJ1-1	-	AIAAGDTEAF
-	TRBV7-9	TRBJ2-3	-	ASSFKGQTNTDTQY
-	TRBV19	TRBJ1-1	-	ASSIQGSRSGREAF
TRBD2	TRBV4-3	TRBJ2-2	-	ASSQAGGAGTGELF
TRBD1	TRBV2	TRBJ1-4	-	ASTREDRFEKLF
TRBD2	TRBV18	TRBJ2-1	-	ASSPPGGRNEQF
-	TRBV18	TRBJ2-7	-	ASSPSSYEQY
TRBD1	TRBV25-1	TRBJ2-5	-	ASSGGRDRLGETQY
TRBD2	TRBV7-7	TRBJ2-5	-	ASSSGLAGVAKTQY
-	TRBV30	TRBJ2-5	once	AWSVRSGLGGETQY
TRBD1	TRBV11-2	TRBJ2-1	-	ASIGQGKEQRSYNEQF
-	TRBV27	TRBJ1-3	-	ASSRTAGNTIY
TRBD1	TRBV2	TRBJ1-1	-	ASRTADRVDTEAF
TRBD2	TRBV5-6	TRBJ2-7	-	ASSYDRLAGVLSEQY
-	TRBV15	TRBJ2-7	-	ATSRDRVRGIYEQY
-	TRBV2	TRBJ2-7	once	ASKEREAYEQY
-	TRBV18	TRBJ2-1	once	ASSPSNRFGDNEQF
-	TRBV7-2	TRBJ1-1	-	ASSLEWGGVTEAF
TRBD2	TRBV6-5	TRBJ2-2	-	ASSWGTSGRAGELF